This T cell receptor (beta chain) was identified during a study of Ad26.COV2.S vaccination and SARS-CoV-2 variants (TCRdb year 2021). The study in broad terms: Vaccine-arm donors came from COV1001, a multicentre, randomized, double-blind, placebo-controlled phase I-IIa trial of Ad26.COV2.S in healthy adults. Investigators remained blinded to trial group allocation during experiments and outcome assessment. TCRbeta repertoire sequencing served as the tool for gauging how specific and how broad the SARS-CoV-2-reactive T cell receptors were following Ad26.COV2.S vaccination. Trial participants were randomized into five groups of five: low-dose or high-dose Ad26.COV2.S given once or twice, or placebo on both occasions. Ad26.COV2.S was administered intramuscularly at a dose of 5x10^10 or 1x10^11 viral particles, either as one shot or as two shots given 56 days apart. A total of 32 samples were included in the TCR-sequenced set, comprising around 19 Ad26.COV2.S vaccine recipients, 5 placebo recipients and 8 SARS-CoV-2 convalescent individuals. Study-level results and caveats: Compared with placebo recipients, Ad26.COV2.S recipients showed higher spike-specific TCR breadth (P = 0.0014). Vaccine and placebo recipients had comparable non-spike TCR breadth, which fits with the vaccine containing only spike. The study was not powered for comparison of responses between vaccine doses or regimens. After vaccination, spike-specific CD8+ and CD4+ T cell responses were reported to show substantial breadth. The authors noted that the TCR breadth and depth analyses may have underestimated total T cell responses.

A note on this clone: Its antigen remains unidentified. Nothing much larger sits one base from this clone, and base qualities are not available.

The treatment or condition label corresponds to: around 19 received Ad26.COV2.S at low or high dose, single or two shots; about 5 received placebo; per-sample allocation not given. Repertoires of vaccine and placebo recipients were sequenced from samples taken on day 63 after the first injection. Cohort 1b enrolled 25 adults aged 18-55 years at a single site in Boston, USA, between 29 July and 7 August 2020. As a vaccine, Ad26.COV2.S was a replication-incompetent adenovirus type 26 vector that expressed a prefusion-stabilized SARS-CoV-2 spike protein derived from the original Wuhan strain. The immunoSEQ Assay was the method used to sequence TCRbeta CDR3 regions. After extraction, genomic DNA underwent amplification by bias-controlled multiplex PCR, followed by high-throughput sequencing. In the source study's methods: To quantify the absolute abundance of every unique TCRbeta CDR3 region, sequences were collapsed and filtered. T cell fraction was estimated by normalizing TCRbeta template counts to usable DNA, which was measured by amplifying reference genes present in all nucleated cells. Repertoire TCRs were annotated as SARS-CoV-2-specific when V gene, CDR3 amino acid sequence and J gene were exactly matched to a known reactive TCR set. The reference SARS-CoV-2 TCR set came from MIRA and was filtered for enrichment in COVID-19-positive ImmuneCODE repertoires, removing public or cross-reactive TCRs. Using the MIRA antigens, annotated TCRs were further analysed by specific ORF or by position within an ORF. Depth was the summed frequency of annotated unique rearrangements, while breadth was defined as annotated unique rearrangements over total unique productive rearrangements. Two-sided Wilcoxon rank-sum tests were applied when comparing TCR breadth between groups. This is the immuneACCESS table as TCRdb keeps it, with only in-frame sequences that have V and J called. A part of the clones is gone; compared with another copy, unresolved V genes explain less than half, and the rest is unexplained. The V and J calls and the clone size are those of that table, but D and trimming were determined from the DNA. The sample profile shows roughly 500,000 clones; approximately 89% of them were found once. The top ten constitute over 2.5% of the sample.

The material sequenced was peripheral blood, taken in a trial of Ad26.COV2.S vaccine versus placebo. The sequence was obtained from a person aged 18 to 65 who received the Ad26.COV2.S COVID-19 vaccine or a placebo.

The DNA sequence is as follows: TGTGCCAGCAGCCTCAACCCCGGGCTAGCGGGAGCAGAGACCCAGTACTTC. The translation is CASSLNPGLAGAETQYF. The V and J genes are TRBV4-2 and TRBJ2-5; the junction holds 10 bases that match TRBD2. From its cysteine to its phenylalanine, the CDR3 spans 17 amino acids. The CDR3 DNA has 51 bases and is translated from base 1. Taken from the germline V gene, the CDR1 and CDR2 loops are LGHNA and YNFKEQ. Here V drops 4 bases and J drops 4 bases, and the junction holds 12 bases not matched to any gene.